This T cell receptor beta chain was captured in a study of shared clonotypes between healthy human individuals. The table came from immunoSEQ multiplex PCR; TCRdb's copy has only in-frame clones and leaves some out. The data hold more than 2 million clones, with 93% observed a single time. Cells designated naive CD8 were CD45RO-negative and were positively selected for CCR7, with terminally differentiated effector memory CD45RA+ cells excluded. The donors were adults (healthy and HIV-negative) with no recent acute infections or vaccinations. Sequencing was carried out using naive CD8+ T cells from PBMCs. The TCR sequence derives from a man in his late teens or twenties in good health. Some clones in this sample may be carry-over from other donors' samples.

The CDR3 DNA follows: TGCAGCGTTTGGACGGACTACAATGAGCAGTTCTTC. The encoded protein is CSVWTDYNEQFF. The rearrangement uses TRBV29-1 and TRBJ2-1; no clear D gene. CDR1 SQVTM and CDR2 ANQGSEA come from the germline V gene. Trimming stripped 5 bases from V and 3 bases from J, with 8 bases between. The CDR3 totals 12 residues.